This TCR beta chain originates from a study of cytomegalovirus exposure and HLA in healthy donors (dated by TCRdb to 2017 to 2019). About the investigation overall: In an earlier analysis of roughly 500 of the donors, approximately 300 Gb of sequence data and approximately 100 million unique TCR beta sequences from roughly 180 million T cells were reported. Five DR-DQ haplotypes were handled as single units for association and clustering, since linkage in the cohort was strong. Class I and class II HLA loci were covered by the typing at four-digit resolution. High-throughput TCR immunosequencing, statistical association of individual TCRs with disease status, and machine learning were combined to predict cytomegalovirus infection status. The study used immunosequencing to profile the T cell repertoires of approximately 690 subjects and linked those repertoires to cytomegalovirus serostatus. Genome-wide SNP genotypes for about 65% of the 666 donors were used in a later genetic analysis, which treated that subset as a discovery cohort. Of the approximately 400 genotyped donors, less than 90% were placed in the genetic ancestry cluster associated with self-reported Caucasian donors. About 280 gigabases of sequencing data and 70 million to 85 million unique TCR sequences were included in an early release covering around 600 HLA-typed donors. An earlier analysis of 450 to 750 of the donors used high-throughput TCR beta sequencing to judge whether each TCR beta V gene segment behaved as functional or pseudogenic. Donor age, sex, ethnicity and CMV serostatus were collected together with the repertoire data. Every repertoire in the discovery cohort had been generated on one and the same sequencing platform. The study was designed to test whether signatures of past pathogen exposure could be identified by cataloging public T cell receptors. Typing coverage varied by locus: 629-630 donors for A, B, C, DRB1 and DQB1; 500 to 550 for DQA1; over 600 for DPA1; roughly 470 for DPB1. On average, over 200,000 unique TCR beta nucleotide sequences were sequenced per donor among a few hundred genotyped donors of the cohort, with roughly 20% of those sequences being non-productive. In the later analysis, no new phenotypic data were used to find candidate immune exposures; instead, reliance was placed on TCR beta sequences and their occurrence across donors. A separate validation cohort of over 95 different subjects was used in addition to the roughly 720-subject first cohort. A later analysis re-analyzed previously published TCR beta repertoires from several hundred donors and added high-resolution HLA genotyping to study TCR occurrence patterns.

Library prep was done by the immunoSEQ multiplex PCR assay. A mixture of 60 forward primers for TCR Vbeta segments and 13 reverse primers for TCR Jbeta segments was used in the multiplex PCR. A multiplex PCR assay on genomic DNA amplified the CDR3 region of rearranged TCR beta genes. On the Illumina HiSeq System, the amplified TCR beta libraries were sequenced as 87-base-pair reads. The published analysis was carried out like this. A later analysis counted about 80 million unique TCR beta chains across the 690 or so repertoires, and around 12 million of these chains were shared by at least two donors. A nearest-neighbor algorithm error-corrected the raw reads and collapsed the reads into unique sequences, merging closely related sequences to remove PCR and sequencing errors. To assign V, D and J gene segments, CDR3 sequences were aligned to IMGT reference sequences. For a sequence to be retained, at least a six-nucleotide match to both a V gene segment and a J gene segment was required. Rearrangements were called productive when the CDR3 lacked stop codons and stayed in frame with V and J; all others were non-productive. Following IMGT convention, CDR3 was defined as the stretch from the second conserved V-encoded cysteine to the conserved J-encoded phenylalanine. The earlier analysis of about 590 of the donors excluded sequences that lacked an unambiguous match to a single V gene segment. In an earlier analysis of more than 500 of the donors, a V segment was called functional when productive rearrangements were above 56.7%, and segregating when the standard deviation between donors exceeded 5%. A statistical classification framework was built to diagnose cytomegalovirus status from the catalog of TCR beta chain sequences. In a later analysis, TCR nucleotide sequences were compared against IMGT/GENE-DB human TR gene sequences so that V and J genes could be assigned. A later analysis assigned CDR3 sequences and most-parsimonious VDJ recombination scenarios with the TCRdist pipeline. In a later analysis, each TCR beta chain was defined by its CDR3 amino acid sequence together with its V-gene family, and reads lacking a unique V-gene family were excluded. A later analysis removed over 500 highly shared, low-generation-probability nucleotide sequences to deal with suspected cross-contamination and a sequencing artifact. In a later analysis, a clonal expansion index was calculated for each public chain from normalized within-repertoire ranks of inferred template counts. A later analysis computed generation probabilities with a VDJ recombination model fitted to out-of-frame rearrangements, and checked the results against IGoR. In a later analysis, hypergeometric tests were used to score TCR-TCR, TCR-HLA and TCR-CMV co-occurrence, with a repertoire-size bias correction applied to TCR pairs. False discovery rates were estimated in a later analysis by permuting HLA or CMV assignments 20 times. In a later analysis, co-occurring TCRs were grouped using DBSCAN, with TCRdist sequence similarity added in when clustering inside HLA-allele-positive subsets. Repertoires with fewer than 30,000 or more than 120,000 public chains were left out of co-occurrence clustering, as were four to six repertoires with anomalous nucleotide sharing. As stored in TCRdb, this immuneACCESS dataset retains in-frame rearrangements with V and J assigned. A fraction of the clones does not appear; measured against another copy, unresolved V genes explain less than half of the discrepancy, and the remainder lacks a known reason. V and J calls and clone size are those listed in that table; D and trimming were worked out from the DNA. Counted in this sample were about 130,000 clones; 72% of them appeared once. 3% to 4.5% of the sample goes to the ten largest clones.

The cohort consisted of hundreds of healthy bone marrow donors. At the time of sampling, every cohort member was nominally healthy, though immune exposures that went unrecorded were likely present. The donor tested CMV seronegative, placing the donor among the roughly 340 seronegative members of the cohort. Each donor provided a peripheral blood sample, and peripheral blood mononuclear cells were used for TCR beta sequencing. The Qiagen DNeasy Blood Extraction Kit was used to extract genomic DNA from the blood cell samples. Broader findings and caveats from the paper: According to a later analysis, TCR association rates differed among HLA loci, with DRB1 alleles showing the most associated TCRs and HLA-C alleles showing the fewest. The only immune exposure information available for the cohort was CMV serostatus. The presence/absence analyses assumed that sequencing depth was roughly uniform across donors, and that assumption may not be true. The study listed 164 TCR beta chains as associated with cytomegalovirus. A later genetic analysis associated a missense DCLRE1C variant with V-gene and J-gene trimming of TCR beta chains, and an independent cohort replicated the association. In a later genetic analysis, fewer N-insertions in productive TCRs were reported among donors in an Asian-associated ancestry cluster than the roughly 640-donor mean. Only TCR beta chains were sequenced in this cohort, and the absence of alpha or paired-chain data limited detectable features. Linkage disequilibrium might explain the correlated functional status among segregating V segments, but an unknown experimental factor could not be ruled out. In a later analysis, most CMV-associated TCR beta chains were found to appear HLA-restricted, with HLA associations seemingly driven largely by CMV exposure. The classifier was reported to diagnose cytomegalovirus status with high specificity and sensitivity in both the original cohort and the validation cohort. A further reported finding was that TCR beta sequences accurately predicted the HLA-A and HLA-B alleles for most subjects in the first cohort. In a later analysis, several top co-occurrence clusters were reported to appear linked to parvovirus B19, influenza, CMV and Epstein-Barr virus. Some IMGT-functional V segments, including TRBV6-2 and TRBV6-3, could not be told apart with the 87-base-pair reads, so those segments were excluded. Strong co-occurrence of HLA alleles, especially DR and DQ, made assigning TCR associations to individual alleles difficult. Compared with equally common non-associated chains, HLA-associated TCR beta chains in a later analysis were more clonally expanded and had lower generation probabilities. According to the authors, the approach could potentially be generalized to other disease states and immunological phenotypes. At a false discovery rate of 0.05, a later analysis linked 15,000 to 20,000 TCR beta sequences to specific HLA alleles. A cluster of highly shared sequence variants was judged likely to represent a technical artifact of the sequencing pipeline. Because some donors lacked HLA typing at each locus, the association tests relied only on the typed subset. While some public TCRs were present in many individuals, most TCR sequences turned up only very rarely across donors. The earlier analysis of around 600 of the donors excluded roughly 17 rarely observed V segments, including chromosome 9 orphons, because counts were too low. In vitro tests confirmed that a few of the cytomegalovirus-associated TCR beta chains recognize cytomegalovirus antigens. An earlier analysis of 450 to 750 of the donors showed that most TCR beta V segments appeared in productive rearrangements either about 90% or about 30% of the time, which broadly matched IMGT annotations.

As encoded in the germline V gene (reference sequence), CDR1 is MNHEY while CDR2 is SMNVEV. V is cut back by 2 bases and J by 3 bases, with 1 base in the junction unmatched. The CDR3 runs 14 residues from the cysteine to the phenylalanine. CDR3 DNA only is kept here, 42 bases in frame from base 1. About this clone: Its antigen is still unknown. Per-nucleotide qualities are absent, and no much larger clonotype sits a single base away.

The specimen sequenced was PBMCs. The source of this sequence is a man younger than 45 in good health and CMV-seronegative. The rearranged segments are TRBV27 and TRBJ2-1; TRBD1 lines up with 7 middle nucleotides. The CDR3 protein is CASSLGDSYNEQFF. The DNA sequence follows: TGTGCCAGCAGTTTAGGGGACAGCTACAATGAGCAGTTCTTC.